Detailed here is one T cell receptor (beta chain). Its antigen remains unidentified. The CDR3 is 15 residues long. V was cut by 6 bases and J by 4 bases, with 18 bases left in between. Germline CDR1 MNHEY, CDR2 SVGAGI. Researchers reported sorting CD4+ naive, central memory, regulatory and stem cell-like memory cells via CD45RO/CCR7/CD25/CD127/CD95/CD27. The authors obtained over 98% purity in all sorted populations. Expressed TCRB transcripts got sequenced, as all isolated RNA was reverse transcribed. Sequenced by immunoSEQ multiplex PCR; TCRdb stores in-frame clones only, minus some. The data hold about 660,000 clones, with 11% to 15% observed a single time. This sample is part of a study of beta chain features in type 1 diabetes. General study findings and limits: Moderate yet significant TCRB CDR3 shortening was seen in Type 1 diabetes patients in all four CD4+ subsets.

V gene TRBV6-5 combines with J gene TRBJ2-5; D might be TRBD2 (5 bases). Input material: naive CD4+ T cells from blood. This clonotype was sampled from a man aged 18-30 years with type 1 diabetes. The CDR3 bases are TGTGCCAGCAGGAGAAGTCTAGCTAAAATAGAGACCCAGTACTTC. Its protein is CASRRSLAKIETQYF.